This TCR beta chain was sequenced in a study of blood T cell repertoires in COVID-19. Allocation to cohorts depended on clinical history reported by the participants. Cohort 3 donors counted as recovered after two negative PCRs, clearance, or resolved symptoms. This clone was counted once. Per the original data handling: Counts of nucleated cells, estimated from reference gene primer amplification, were obtained. The method was immunoSEQ multiplex PCR; TCRdb's version includes in-frame clones alone and lacks a portion of them. That table supplies the V and J calls and clone size; D and trimming were determined from the DNA. The sample has 250,000 to 300,000 clones; around 90% are singletons. The CDR3 has 16 residues. The ends lost 5 bases at V and 9 bases at J; junction bases unmatched: 13. Germline loops: CDR1 SGHAT, CDR2 FQNNGV.

Sequencing was performed on PBMCs or T cells enriched from blood (not recorded which). This clonotype was sampled from a woman aged 35 to 49 who had recovered from COVID-19. This chain connects TRBV11-2 to TRBJ1-6; 7 bases are shared with TRBD1. The CDR3 DNA is TGTGCCAGCAGCCGGTACCAGGGGGAGTCAGGTTCACCCCTCCACTTT. Encoded protein: CASSRYQGESGSPLHF. Looking up the rest from reference TRBV11-2 and TRBJ1-6 gives the full variable domain: EAGVAQSPRYKIIEKRQSVAFWCNPISGHATLYWYQQILGQGPKLLIQFQNNGVVDDSQLPKDRFSAERLKGVDSTLKIQPAKLEDSAVYLCASSRYQGESGSPLHFGNGTRLTVT.